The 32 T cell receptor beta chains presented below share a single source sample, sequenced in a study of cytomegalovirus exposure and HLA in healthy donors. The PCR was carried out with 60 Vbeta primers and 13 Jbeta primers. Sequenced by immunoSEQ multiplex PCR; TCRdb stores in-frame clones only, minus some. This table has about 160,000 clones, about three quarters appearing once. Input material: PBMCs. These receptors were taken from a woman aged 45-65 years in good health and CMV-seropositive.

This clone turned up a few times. The CDR3 region has the DNA TGTGCCAGCACCGGGACTAGCGGGGTCAATGAGCAGTTCTTC. Amino acid sequence: CASTGTSGVNEQFF. This chain uses TRBV7-9 with TRBJ2-1; TRBD2 aligns across 13 bases. The CDR3 consists of 14 residues. Unmatched junction bases numbered 3, after V lost 7 bases and J lost 6 bases. Germline-derived CDR1 and CDR2 are SEHNR and FQNEAQ (reference sequence).

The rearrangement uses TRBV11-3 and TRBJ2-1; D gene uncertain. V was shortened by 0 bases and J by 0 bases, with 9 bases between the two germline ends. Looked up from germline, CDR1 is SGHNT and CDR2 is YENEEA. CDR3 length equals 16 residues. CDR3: CASSLDGLSSYNEQFF. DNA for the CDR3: TGTGCCAGCAGCTTAGATGGGCTGAGCTCCTACAATGAGCAGTTCTTC.

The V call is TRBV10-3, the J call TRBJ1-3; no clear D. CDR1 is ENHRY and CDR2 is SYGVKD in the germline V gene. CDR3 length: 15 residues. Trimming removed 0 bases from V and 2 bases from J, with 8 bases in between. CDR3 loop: CAISESIGPGNTIYF. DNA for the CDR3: TGTGCCATCAGTGAGTCGATTGGGCCTGGAAACACCATATATTTT.

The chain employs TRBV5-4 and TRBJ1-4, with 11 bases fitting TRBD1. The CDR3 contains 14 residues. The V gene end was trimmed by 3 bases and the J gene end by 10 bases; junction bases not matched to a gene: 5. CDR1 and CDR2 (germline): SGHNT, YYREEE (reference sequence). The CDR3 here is CASSSGQGAGKLFF. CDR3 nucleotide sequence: TGTGCCAGCAGCTCCGGACAGGGGGCAGGAAAACTGTTTTTT.

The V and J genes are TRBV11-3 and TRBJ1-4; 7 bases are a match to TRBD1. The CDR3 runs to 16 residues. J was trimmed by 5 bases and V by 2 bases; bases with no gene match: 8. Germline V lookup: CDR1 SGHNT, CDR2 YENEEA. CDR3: CASSLLLGTENEKLFF. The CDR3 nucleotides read TGTGCCAGCAGCTTACTTTTGGGGACAGAGAATGAAAAACTGTTTTTT.

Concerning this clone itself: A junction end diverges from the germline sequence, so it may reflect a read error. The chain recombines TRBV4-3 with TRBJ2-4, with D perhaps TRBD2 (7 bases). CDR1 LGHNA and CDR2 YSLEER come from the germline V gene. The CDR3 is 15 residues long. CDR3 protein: CASSPHPGEGNSQYF. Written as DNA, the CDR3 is TGCGCCAGCAGCCCCCACCCAGGGGAGGGGAACAGTCAGTACTTC.

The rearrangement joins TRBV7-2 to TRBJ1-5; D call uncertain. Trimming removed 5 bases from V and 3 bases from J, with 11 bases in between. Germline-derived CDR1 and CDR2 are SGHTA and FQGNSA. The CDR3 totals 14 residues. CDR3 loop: CASSPAGDNQPQHF. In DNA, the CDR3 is TGTGCCAGCAGCCCCGCCGGGGACAATCAGCCCCAGCATTTT.

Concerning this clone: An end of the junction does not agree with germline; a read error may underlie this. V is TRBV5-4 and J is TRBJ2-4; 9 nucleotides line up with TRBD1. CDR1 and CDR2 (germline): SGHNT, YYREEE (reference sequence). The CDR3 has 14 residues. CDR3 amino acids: CASSSDRGKNSQYF. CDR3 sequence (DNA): TGTGCCAGCAGCTCGGACAGGGGCAAAAACAGTCAGTACTTC. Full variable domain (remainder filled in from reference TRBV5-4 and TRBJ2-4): ETGVTQSPTHLIKTRGQQVTLRCSSQSGHNTVSWYQQALGQGPQFIFQYYREEENGRGNFPPRFSGLQFPNYSSELNVNALELDDSALYLCASSSDRGKNSQYFGAGTRLSVL.

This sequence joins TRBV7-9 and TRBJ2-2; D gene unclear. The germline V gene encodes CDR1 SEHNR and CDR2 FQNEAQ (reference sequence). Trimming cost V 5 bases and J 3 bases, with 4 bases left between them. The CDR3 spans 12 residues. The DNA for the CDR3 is TGTGCCAGCAGCCCCTACACCGGGGAGCTGTTTTTT. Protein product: CASSPYTGELFF.

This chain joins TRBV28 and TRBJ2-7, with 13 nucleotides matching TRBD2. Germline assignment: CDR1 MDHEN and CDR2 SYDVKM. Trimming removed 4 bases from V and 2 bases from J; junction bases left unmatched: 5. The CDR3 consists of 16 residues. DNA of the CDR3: TGTGCCAGCAGTTCGGTGACTAGCGGGAGGCCCTACGAGCAGTACTTC. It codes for CASSSVTSGRPYEQYF.

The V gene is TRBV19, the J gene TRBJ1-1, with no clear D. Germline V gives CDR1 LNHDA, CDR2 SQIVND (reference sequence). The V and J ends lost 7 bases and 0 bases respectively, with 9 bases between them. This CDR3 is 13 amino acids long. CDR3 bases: TGTGCCAGTAACACAGCCCTGAACACTGAAGCTTTCTTT. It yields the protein CASNTALNTEAFF.

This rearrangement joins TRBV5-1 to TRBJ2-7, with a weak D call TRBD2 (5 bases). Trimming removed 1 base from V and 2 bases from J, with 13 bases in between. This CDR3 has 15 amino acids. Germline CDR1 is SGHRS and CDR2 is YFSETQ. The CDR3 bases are TGCGCCAGCAGCTTGACATCGGGGATTACCTACGAGCAGTACTTC. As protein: CASSLTSGITYEQYF.

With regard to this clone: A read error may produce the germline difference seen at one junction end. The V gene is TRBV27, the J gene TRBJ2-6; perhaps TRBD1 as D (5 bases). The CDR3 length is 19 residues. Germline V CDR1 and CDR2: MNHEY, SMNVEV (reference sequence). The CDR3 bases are TGTGCCAGCAGCGCCCGGGCAGATCCGGTGGTCTCTGGGGCCAACGGCCTGACTTTC. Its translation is CASSARADPVVSGANGLTF.

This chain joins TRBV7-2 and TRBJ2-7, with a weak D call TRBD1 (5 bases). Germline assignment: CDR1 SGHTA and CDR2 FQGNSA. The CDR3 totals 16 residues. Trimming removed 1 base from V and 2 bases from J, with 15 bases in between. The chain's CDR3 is CASSLVSGSSAYEQYF. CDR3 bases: TGTGCCAGCAGCTTAGTATCAGGGTCGAGTGCCTACGAGCAGTACTTC.

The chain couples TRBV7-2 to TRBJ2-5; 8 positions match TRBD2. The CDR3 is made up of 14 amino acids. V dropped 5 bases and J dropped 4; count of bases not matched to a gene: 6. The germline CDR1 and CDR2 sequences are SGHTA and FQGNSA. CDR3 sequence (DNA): TGTGCCAGCAGCCTAGGACTAGCATTAGAGACCCAGTACTTC. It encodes CASSLGLALETQYF.

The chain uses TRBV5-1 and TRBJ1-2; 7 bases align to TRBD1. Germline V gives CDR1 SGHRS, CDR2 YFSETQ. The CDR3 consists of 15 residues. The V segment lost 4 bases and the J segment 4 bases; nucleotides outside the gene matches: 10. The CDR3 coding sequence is TGCGCCAGCAGCGCCCGACAGGGTCCACTCTATGGCTACACCTTC. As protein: CASSARQGPLYGYTF.

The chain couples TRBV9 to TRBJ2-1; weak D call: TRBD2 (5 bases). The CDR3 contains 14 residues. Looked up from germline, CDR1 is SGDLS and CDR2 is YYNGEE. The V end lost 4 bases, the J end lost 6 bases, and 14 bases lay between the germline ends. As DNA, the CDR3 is TGTGCCAGCAGCCCCTCGGCGGGTCCCAATGAGCAGTTCTTC. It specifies CASSPSAGPNEQFF.

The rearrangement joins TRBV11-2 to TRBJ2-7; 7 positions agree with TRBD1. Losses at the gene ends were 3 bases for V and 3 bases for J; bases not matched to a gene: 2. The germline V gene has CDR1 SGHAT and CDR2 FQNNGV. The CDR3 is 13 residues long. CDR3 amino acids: CASSFRDSYEQYF. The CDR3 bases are TGTGCCAGCAGCTTCCGGGACAGCTACGAGCAGTACTTC.

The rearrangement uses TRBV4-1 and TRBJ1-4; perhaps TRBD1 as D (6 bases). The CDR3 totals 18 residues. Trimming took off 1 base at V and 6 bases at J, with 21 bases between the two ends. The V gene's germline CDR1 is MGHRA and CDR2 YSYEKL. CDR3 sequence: CASSQVYRGDRKDEKLFF. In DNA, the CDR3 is TGCGCCAGCAGCCAAGTGTATCGGGGAGACAGGAAGGATGAAAAACTGTTTTTT.

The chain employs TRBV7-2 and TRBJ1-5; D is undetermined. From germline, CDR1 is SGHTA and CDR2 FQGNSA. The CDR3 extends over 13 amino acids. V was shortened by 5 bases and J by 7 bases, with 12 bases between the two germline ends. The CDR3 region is CASSPSAGQPQHF. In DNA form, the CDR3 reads TGTGCCAGCAGCCCTAGCGCGGGACAGCCCCAGCATTTT.

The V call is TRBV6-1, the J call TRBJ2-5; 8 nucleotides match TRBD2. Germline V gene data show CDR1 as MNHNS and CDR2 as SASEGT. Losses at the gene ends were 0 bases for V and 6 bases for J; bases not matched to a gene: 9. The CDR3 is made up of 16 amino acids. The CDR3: CASSEALSGGRKTQYF. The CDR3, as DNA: TGTGCCAGCAGTGAAGCGCTAAGCGGGGGCAGGAAGACCCAGTACTTC.

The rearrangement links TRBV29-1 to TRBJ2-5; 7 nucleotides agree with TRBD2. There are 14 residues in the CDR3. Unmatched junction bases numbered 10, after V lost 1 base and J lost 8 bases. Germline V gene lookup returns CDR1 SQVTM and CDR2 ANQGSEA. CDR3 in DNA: TGCAGCGTTGAAGGTCCTAGCGGCCTCGTAACCCAGTACTTC. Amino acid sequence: CSVEGPSGLVTQYF.

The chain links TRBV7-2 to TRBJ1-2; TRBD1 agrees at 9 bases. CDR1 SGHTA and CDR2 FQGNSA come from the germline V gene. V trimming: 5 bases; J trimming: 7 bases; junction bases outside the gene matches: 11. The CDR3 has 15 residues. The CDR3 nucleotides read TGTGCCAGCAGCCCCGCCCACAGGGGGCCGGGTGGCTACACCTTC. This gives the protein CASSPAHRGPGGYTF. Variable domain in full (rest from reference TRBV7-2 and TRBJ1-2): GAGVSQSPSNKVTEKGKDVELRCDPISGHTALYWYRQSLGQGLEFLIYFQGNSAPDKSGLPSDRFSAERTGGSVSTLTIQRTQQEDSAVYLCASSPAHRGPGGYTFGSGTRLTVV.

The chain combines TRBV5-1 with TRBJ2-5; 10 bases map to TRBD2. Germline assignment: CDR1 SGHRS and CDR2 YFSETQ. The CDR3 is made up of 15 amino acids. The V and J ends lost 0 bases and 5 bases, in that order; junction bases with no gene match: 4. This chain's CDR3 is CASSLAGTSEETQYF. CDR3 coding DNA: TGCGCCAGCAGCTTGGCAGGGACTAGCGAGGAGACCCAGTACTTC.

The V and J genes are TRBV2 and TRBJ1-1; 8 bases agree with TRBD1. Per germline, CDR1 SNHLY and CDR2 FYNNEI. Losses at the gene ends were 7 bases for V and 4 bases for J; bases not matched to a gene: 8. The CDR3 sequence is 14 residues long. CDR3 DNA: TGTGCCAGCACTAACAGGGGGAGGGGCACTGAAGCTTTCTTT. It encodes CASTNRGRGTEAFF.

The CDR3 region is CASSPPKGRGSYEQYF. The CDR3 DNA reads TGTGCCAGCAGCCCCCCCAAGGGCAGGGGGTCCTACGAGCAGTACTTC. V is TRBV7-2 and J is TRBJ2-7, with TRBD1 identical over 7 bases. The ends lost 5 bases at V and 1 base at J; junction bases unmatched: 11. This CDR3 contains 16 residues. CDR1 is SGHTA, CDR2 FQGNSA, per germline.

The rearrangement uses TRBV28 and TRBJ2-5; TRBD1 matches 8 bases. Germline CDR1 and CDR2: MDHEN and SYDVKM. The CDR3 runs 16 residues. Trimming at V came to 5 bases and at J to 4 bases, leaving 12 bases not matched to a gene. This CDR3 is CASSGNQGAPAETQYF. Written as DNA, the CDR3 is TGTGCCAGCAGTGGGAACCAGGGGGCGCCGGCAGAGACCCAGTACTTC.

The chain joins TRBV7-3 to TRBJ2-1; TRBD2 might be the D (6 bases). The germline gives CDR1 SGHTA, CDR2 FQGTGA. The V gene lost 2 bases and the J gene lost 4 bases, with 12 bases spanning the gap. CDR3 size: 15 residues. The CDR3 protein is CASSLVGGKYNEQFF. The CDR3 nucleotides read TGTGCCAGCAGCTTAGTGGGCGGGAAGTACAATGAGCAGTTCTTC.

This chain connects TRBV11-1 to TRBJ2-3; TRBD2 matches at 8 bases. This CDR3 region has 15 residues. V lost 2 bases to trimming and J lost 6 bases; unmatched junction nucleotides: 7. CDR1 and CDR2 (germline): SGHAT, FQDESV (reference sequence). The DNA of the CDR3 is TGTGCCAGCAGCTTAACCGGGACTAGAGATGATACGCAGTATTTT. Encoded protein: CASSLTGTRDDTQYF.

CDR3 region: CASSPQQGRGTEAFF. CDR3 coding DNA: TGTGCCAGCTCACCTCAACAGGGTCGAGGCACTGAAGCTTTCTTT. The chain combines TRBV18 with TRBJ1-1, with D possibly TRBD1 on 6 matching bases. The CDR3 contains 15 residues. With 3 bases removed from V and 4 bases from J, the gap between germline ends came to 15 bases. CDR1 is KGHSH, CDR2 LQKENI, per germline.

The CDR3 bases are TGCGCCAGCAGCTTCAAGATGTCGGACAGGGGAGAGGGTGGCTACACCTTC. Translating it yields CASSFKMSDRGEGGYTF. The chain recombines TRBV5-1 with TRBJ1-2; 9 nucleotides align to TRBD1. The length of the CDR3 is 17 residues. CDR1 is SGHRS, CDR2 YFSETQ, per germline. V trimming: 2 bases; J trimming: 7 bases; junction bases outside the gene matches: 15.

DNA for the CDR3: TGTGCCAGTAGGGGCTTAGGGCAGGGGGCCCGGGGCTACACCTTC. This sequence encodes CASRGLGQGARGYTF. The V and J genes are TRBV19 and TRBJ1-2; TRBD1 aligns across 8 bases. Germline V gene data show CDR1 as LNHDA and CDR2 as SQIVND (reference sequence). The ends lost 6 bases at V and 8 bases at J; junction bases unmatched: 14. The CDR3 covers 15 residues.